This T cell receptor beta chain was identified during a study of shared clonotypes between healthy human individuals. V shed 5 bases and J shed 0 bases, with 8 bases lying between them. Germline V CDR1 and CDR2: LNHNV, YYDKDF (reference sequence). This CDR3 is built from 14 residues. A word on this clone: Different DNA sequences within this sample yield the same CDR3.

Measured with immunoSEQ multiplex PCR; TCRdb has only the in-frame clones, and not every one. The top ten hold roughly 13% of the sample, which has 400,000 to 600,000 clones, about 85% seen once. This TCR derives from a woman between 35 and 50 years old in good health. Some clones in this sample may be carry-over from other donors' samples. The sample was PBMCs. J is TRBJ1-3 and V is TRBV15, with D possibly TRBD1 on 6 matching bases. CDR3 sequence reads: CATSRDNSGNTIYF. CDR3 DNA sequence: TGTGCCACCAGCCGGGACAACTCTGGAAACACCATATATTTT.